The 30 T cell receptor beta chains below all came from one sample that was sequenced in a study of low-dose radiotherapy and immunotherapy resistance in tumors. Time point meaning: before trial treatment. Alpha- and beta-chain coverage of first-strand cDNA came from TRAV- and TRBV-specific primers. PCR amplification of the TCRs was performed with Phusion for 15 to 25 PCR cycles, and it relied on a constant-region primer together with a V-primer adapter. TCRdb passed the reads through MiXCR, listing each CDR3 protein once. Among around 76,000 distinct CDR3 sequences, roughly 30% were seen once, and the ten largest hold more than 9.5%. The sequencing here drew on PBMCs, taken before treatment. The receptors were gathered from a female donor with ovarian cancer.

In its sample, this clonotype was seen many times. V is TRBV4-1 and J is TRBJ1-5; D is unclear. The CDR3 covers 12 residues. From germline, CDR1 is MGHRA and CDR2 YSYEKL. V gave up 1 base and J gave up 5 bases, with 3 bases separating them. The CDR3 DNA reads TGCGCCAGCAGCCAAGGGTATCAGCCCCAGCATTTT. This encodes CASSQGYQPQHF.

Here the CDR3 reads CASSYPQFF. The CDR3 DNA reads as TGTGCCAGCAGTTACCCCCAGTTCTTC. The V and J genes are TRBV6-2 or TRBV6-3 and TRBJ2-1; D is undetermined. Germline CDR1 reads MNHEY; CDR2 reads SVGEGT. The CDR3 consists of 9 residues. V lost 2 bases to trimming and J lost 13 bases, with 3 bases between them.

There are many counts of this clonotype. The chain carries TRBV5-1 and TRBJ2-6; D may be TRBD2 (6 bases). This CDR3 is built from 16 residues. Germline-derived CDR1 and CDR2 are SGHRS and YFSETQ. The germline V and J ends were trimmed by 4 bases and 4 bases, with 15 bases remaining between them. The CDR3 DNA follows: TGCGCCAGCAGCCGATCCGGGAGTGTGGGGGCCAACGTCCTGACTTTC. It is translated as CASSRSGSVGANVLTF. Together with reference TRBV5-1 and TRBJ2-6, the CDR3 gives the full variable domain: KAGVTQTPRYLIKTRGQQVTLSCSPISGHRSVSWYQQTPGQGLQFLFEYFSETQRNKGNFPGRFSGRQFSNSRSEMNVSTLELGDSALYLCASSRSGSVGANVLTFGAGSRLTVL.

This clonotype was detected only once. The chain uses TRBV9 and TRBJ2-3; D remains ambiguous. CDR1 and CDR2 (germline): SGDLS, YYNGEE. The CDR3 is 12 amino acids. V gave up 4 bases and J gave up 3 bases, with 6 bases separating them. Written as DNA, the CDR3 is TGTGCCAGCAGCCCCCGGACAGATACGCAGTATTTT. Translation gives CASSPRTDTQYF.

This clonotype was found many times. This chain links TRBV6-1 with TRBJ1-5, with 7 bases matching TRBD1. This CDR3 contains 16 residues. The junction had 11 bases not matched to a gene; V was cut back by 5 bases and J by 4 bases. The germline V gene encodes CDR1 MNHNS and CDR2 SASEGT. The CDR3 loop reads CASSIPSGTVNQPQHF. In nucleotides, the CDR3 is TGTGCCAGCAGTATTCCTAGCGGGACAGTAAATCAGCCCCAGCATTTT.

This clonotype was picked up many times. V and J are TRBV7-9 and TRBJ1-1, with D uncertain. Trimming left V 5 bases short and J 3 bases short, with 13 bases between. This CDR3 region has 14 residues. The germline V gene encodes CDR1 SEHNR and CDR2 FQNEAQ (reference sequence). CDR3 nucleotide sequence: TGTGCCAGCAGCAGAGGGTTAGGTGACACTGAAGCTTTCTTT. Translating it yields CASSRGLGDTEAFF. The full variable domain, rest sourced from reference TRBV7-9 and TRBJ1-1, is DTGVSQNPRHKITKRGQNVTFRCDPISEHNRLYWYRQTLGQGPEFLTYFQNEAQLEKSRLLSDRFSAERPKGSFSTLEIQRTEQGDSAMYLCASSRGLGDTEAFFGQGTRLTVV.

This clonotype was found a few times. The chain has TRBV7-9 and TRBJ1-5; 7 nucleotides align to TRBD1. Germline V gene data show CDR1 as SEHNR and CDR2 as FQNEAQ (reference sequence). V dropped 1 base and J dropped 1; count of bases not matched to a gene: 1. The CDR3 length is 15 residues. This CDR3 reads CASSLVQGSNQPQHF. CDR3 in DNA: TGTGCCAGCAGCTTAGTACAGGGGAGCAATCAGCCCCAGCATTTT.

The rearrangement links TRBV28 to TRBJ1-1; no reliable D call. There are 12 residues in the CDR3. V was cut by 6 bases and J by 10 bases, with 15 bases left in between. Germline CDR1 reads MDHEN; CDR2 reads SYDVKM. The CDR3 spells CASSSGGLVAFF. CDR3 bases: TGTGCCAGCAGCTCTGGAGGTCTGGTAGCTTTCTTT.

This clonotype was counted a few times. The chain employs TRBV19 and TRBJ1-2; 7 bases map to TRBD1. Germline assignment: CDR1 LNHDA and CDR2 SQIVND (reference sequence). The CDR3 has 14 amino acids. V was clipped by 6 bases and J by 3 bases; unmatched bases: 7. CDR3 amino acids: CASSATGQHYGYTF. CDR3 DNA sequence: TGTGCCAGTAGCGCAACGGGACAGCACTATGGCTACACCTTC.

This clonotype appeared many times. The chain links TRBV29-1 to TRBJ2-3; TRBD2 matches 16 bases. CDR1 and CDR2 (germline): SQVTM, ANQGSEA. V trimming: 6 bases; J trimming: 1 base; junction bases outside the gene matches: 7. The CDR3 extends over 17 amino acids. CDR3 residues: CSVDGTSGGAGTDTQYF. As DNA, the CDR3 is TGCAGCGTGGACGGGACTAGCGGGGGGGCCGGCACAGATACGCAGTATTTT.

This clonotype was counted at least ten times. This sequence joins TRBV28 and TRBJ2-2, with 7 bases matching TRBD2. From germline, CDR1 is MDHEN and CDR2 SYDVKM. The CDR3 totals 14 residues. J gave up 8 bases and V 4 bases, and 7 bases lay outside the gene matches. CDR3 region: CASSYGLVAGELFF. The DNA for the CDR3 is TGTGCCAGCAGTTACGGACTAGTCGCTGGGGAGCTGTTTTTT.

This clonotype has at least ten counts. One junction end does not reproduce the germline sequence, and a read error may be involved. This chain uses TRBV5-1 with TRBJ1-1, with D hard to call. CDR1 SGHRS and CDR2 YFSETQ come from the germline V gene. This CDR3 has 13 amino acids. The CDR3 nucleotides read TGTGCCAGCAGCTTAGGTGAGAACACTGAAGCTTTCTTT. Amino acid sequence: CASSLGENTEAFF.

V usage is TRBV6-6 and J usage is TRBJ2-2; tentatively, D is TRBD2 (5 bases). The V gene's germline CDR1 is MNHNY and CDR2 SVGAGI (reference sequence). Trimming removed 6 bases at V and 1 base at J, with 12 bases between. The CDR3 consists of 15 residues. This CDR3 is CASSQLVVNTGELFF. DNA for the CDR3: TGTGCCAGCAGCCAACTAGTTGTGAACACCGGGGAGCTGTTTTTT.

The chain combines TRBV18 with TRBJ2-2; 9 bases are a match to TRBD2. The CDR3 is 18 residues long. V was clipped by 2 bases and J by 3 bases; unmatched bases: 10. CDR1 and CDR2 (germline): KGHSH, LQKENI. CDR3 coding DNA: TGTGCCAGCTCACCAAGGGCTAGCGGGGCCGTGGACACCGGGGAGCTGTTTTTT. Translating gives CASSPRASGAVDTGELFF. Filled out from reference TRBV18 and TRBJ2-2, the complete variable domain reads NAGVMQNPRHLVRRRGQEARLRCSPMKGHSHVYWYRQLPEEGLKFMVYLQKENIIDESGMPKERFSAEFPKEGPSILRIQQVVRGDSAAYFCASSPRASGAVDTGELFFGEGSRLTVL.

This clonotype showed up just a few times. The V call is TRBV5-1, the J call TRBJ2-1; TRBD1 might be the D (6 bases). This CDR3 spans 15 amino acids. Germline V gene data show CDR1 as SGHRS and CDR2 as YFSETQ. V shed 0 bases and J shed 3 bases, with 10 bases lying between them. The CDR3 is CASSLGTVLYNEQFF. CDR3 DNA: TGCGCCAGCAGCTTGGGGACAGTCCTCTACAATGAGCAGTTCTTC.

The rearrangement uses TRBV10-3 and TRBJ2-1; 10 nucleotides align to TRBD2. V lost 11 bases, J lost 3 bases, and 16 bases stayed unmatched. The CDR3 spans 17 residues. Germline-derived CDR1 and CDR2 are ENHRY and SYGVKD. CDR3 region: CAASRGLAGALYNEQFF. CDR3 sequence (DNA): TGTGCCGCCTCGCGTGGGCTAGCGGGAGCACTCTACAATGAGCAGTTCTTC.

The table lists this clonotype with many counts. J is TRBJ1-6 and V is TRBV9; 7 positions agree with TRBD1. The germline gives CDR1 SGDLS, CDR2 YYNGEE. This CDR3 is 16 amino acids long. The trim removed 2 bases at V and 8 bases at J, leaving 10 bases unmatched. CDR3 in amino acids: CASSVGDRFAHSPLHF. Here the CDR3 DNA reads TGTGCCAGCAGCGTCGGGGACAGATTTGCTCATTCACCCCTCCACTTT.

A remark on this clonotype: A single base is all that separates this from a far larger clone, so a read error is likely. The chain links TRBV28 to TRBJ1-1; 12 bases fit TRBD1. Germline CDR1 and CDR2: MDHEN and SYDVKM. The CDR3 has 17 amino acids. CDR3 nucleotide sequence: TGTACCACCAGTGATCGTCCGGGACAGGGGGCGAACACTGAAGCTTTCTTT. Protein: CTTSDRPGQGANTEAFF.

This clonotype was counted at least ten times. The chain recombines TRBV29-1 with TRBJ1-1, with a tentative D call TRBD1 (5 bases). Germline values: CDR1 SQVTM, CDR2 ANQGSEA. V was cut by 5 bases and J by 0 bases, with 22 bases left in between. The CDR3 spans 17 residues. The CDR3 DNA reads TGCAGCGTTAGGAAGGCGGTGGGGGGTGTCATGAACACTGAAGCTTTCTTT. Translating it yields CSVRKAVGGVMNTEAFF.

The CDR3 loop reads CASSRSGPSGSENSPLHF. CDR3 nucleotides: TGTGCCAGTAGTCGAAGCGGACCGTCCGGGAGCGAAAATTCACCCCTCCACTTT. The chain recombines TRBV19 with TRBJ1-6; D unclear. Trimming took off 5 bases at V and 7 bases at J, with 24 bases between the two ends. Germline assignment: CDR1 LNHDA and CDR2 SQIVND (reference sequence). The CDR3 length is 18 residues.

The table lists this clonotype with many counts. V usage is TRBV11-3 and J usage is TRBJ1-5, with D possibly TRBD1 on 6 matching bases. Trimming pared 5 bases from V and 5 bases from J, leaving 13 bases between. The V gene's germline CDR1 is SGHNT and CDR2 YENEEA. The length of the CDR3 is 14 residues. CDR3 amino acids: CASSPGGADQPQHF. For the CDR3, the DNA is TGTGCCAGCAGCCCGGGGGGGGCTGATCAGCCCCAGCATTTT.

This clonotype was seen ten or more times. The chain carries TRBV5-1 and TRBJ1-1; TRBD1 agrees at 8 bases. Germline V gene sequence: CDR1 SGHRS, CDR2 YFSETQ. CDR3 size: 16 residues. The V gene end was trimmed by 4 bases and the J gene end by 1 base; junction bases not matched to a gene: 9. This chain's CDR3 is CASSEDRGIWNTEAFF. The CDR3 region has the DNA TGCGCCAGCAGCGAAGACAGGGGAATATGGAACACTGAAGCTTTCTTT.

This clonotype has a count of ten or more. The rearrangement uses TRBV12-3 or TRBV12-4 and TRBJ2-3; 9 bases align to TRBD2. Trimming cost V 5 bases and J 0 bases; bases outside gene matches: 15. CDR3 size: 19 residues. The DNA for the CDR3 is TGTGCCAGCAGTCCAATAGCGGGAGCGCCTTACACTAGCACAGATACGCAGTATTTT. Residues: CASSPIAGAPYTSTDTQYF.

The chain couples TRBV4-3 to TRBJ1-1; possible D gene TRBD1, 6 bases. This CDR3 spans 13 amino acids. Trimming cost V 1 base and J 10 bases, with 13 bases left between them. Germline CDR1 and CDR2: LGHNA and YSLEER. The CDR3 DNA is TGCGCCAGCAGCCAAGGGGGGGGCCGCGGAGCTTTCTTT. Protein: CASSQGGGRGAFF.

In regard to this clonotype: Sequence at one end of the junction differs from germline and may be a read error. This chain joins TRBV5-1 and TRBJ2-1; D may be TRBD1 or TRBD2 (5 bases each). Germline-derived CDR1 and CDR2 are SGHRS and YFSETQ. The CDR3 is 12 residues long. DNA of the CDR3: TGCGCCAGCAGCCTCGTGACCGGGACCCTCGTCTTC. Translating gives CASSLVTGTLVF.

CDR3 DNA sequence: TGTGCCAGCACTTACAGGGGGGGCACCGGGGAGCTGTTTTTT. As protein: CASTYRGGTGELFF. V and J are TRBV2 and TRBJ2-2, with D possibly TRBD1 on 8 matching bases. This CDR3 region has 14 residues. The V end lost 7 bases, the J end lost 4 bases, and 13 bases lay between the germline ends. Germline V lookup: CDR1 SNHLY, CDR2 FYNNEI.

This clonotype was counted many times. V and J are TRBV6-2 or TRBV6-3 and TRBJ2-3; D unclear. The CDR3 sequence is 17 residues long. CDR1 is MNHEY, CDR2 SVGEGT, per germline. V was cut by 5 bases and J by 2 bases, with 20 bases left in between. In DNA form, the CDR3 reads TGTGCCAGCAGTGCCGCGCCCGAAACTCGTCACACAGATACGCAGTATTTT. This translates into CASSAAPETRHTDTQYF.

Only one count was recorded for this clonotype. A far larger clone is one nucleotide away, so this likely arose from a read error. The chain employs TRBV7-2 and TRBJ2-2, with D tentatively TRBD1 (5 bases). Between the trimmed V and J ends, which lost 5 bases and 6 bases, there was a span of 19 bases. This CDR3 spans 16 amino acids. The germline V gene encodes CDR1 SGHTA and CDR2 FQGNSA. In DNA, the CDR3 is TGTGCCAGCAGCGGATGGATAGGGGTGATATCCGGGGAGCTGTTTTTT. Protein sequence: CASSGWIGVISGELFF. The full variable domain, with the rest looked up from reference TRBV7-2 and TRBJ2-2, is GAGVSQSPSNKVTEKGKDVELRCDPISGHTALYWYRQSLGQGLEFLIYFQGNSAPDKSGLPSDRFSAERTGGSVSTLTIQRTQQEDSAVYLCASSGWIGVISGELFFGEGSRLTVL.

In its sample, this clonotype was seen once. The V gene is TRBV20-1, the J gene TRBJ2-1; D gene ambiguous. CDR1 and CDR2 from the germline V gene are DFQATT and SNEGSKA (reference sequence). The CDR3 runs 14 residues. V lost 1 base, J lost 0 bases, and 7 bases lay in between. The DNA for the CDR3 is TGCAGTGCTAGAGCCAGAAGCTCCTACAATGAGCAGTTCTTC. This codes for CSARARSSYNEQFF.

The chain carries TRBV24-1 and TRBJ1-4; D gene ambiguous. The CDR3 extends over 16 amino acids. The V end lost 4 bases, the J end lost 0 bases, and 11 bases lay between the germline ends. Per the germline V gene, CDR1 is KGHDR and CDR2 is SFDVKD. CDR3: CATSEETYATNEKLFF. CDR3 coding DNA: TGTGCCACCAGTGAAGAGACATATGCAACTAATGAAAAACTGTTTTTT.